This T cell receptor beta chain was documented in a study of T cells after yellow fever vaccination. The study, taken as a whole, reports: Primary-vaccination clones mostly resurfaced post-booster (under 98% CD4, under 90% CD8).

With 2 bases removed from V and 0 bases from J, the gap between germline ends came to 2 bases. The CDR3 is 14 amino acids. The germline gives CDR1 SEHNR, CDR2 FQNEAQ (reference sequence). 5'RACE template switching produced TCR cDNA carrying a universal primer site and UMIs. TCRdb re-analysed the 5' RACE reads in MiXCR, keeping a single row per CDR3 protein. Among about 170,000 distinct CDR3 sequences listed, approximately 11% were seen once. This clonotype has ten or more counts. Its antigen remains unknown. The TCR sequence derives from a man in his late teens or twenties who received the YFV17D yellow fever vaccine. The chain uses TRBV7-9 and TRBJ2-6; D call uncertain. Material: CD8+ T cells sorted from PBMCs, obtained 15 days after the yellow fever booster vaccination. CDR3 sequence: CASSLSSGANVLTF. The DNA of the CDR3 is TGTGCCAGCAGCTTATCCTCTGGGGCCAACGTCCTGACTTTC. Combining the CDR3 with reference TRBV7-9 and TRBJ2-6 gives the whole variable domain DTGVSQNPRHKITKRGQNVTFRCDPISEHNRLYWYRQTLGQGPEFLTYFQNEAQLEKSRLLSDRFSAERPKGSFSTLEIQRTEQGDSAMYLCASSLSSGANVLTFGAGSRLTVL.